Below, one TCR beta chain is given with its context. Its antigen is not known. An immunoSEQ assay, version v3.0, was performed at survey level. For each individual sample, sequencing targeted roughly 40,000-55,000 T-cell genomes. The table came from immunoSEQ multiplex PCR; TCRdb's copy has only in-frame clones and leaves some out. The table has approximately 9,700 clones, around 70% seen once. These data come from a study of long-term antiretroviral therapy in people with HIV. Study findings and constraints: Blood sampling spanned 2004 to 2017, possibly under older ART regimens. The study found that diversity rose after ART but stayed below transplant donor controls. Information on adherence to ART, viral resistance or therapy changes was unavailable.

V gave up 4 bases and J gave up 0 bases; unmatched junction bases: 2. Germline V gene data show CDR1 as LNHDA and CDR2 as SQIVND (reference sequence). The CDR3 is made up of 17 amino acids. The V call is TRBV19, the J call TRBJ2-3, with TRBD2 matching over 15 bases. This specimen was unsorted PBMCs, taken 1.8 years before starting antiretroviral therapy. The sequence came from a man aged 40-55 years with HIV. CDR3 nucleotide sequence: TGTGCCAGTAGTACCGGGACTAGCGGGGGGAGCACAGATACGCAGTATTTT. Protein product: CASSTGTSGGSTDTQYF.